This entry is about one T cell receptor (beta chain). 5'RACE, which relied on constant-segment primers, yielded TCR alpha and TCR beta cDNA libraries carrying sample barcodes and UMIs. TCRdb processed the 5' RACE reads anew with MiXCR; each CDR3 protein has one entry. This table holds over 350,000 distinct CDR3 sequences, roughly 15% found once. V was clipped by 5 bases and J by 4 bases, with 11 bases between them. The CDR3 is 13 residues long. Germline CDR1 MNHEY, CDR2 SMNVEV (reference sequence). This entry is derived from a study of T-cell memory formation after mild COVID-19. The genes are TRBV27 and TRBJ1-2; no definite D call. The sample consisted of PBMCs or a T cell subset sorted from them (not recorded which). The TCR sequence derives from a man in his late teens or twenties who had mild COVID-19 (a few samples of this study predate the infection). Cell type and time point are not known. The CDR3 sequence is CASSPWTGYGYTF. In DNA form, the CDR3 reads TGTGCCAGCAGTCCCTGGACGGGCTATGGCTACACCTTC.